These 21 T cell receptor beta chains share one sample of origin, sequenced in a study of blood T cell repertoires in COVID-19. Method: immunoSEQ multiplex PCR; TCRdb's copy keeps in-frame clones and lacks some. Of fewer than 90,000 clones in the sample, 86% were seen once. The source material was peripheral blood. The origin of the receptors is a man aged 80 or over in a cohort sampled during active COVID-19.

The rearrangement joins TRBV28 to TRBJ2-2; D gene uncertain. Trimming took off 7 bases at V and 6 bases at J, with 12 bases between the two ends. The length of the CDR3 is 13 residues. The germline gives CDR1 MDHEN, CDR2 SYDVKM. The CDR3 protein is CASTESVAGELFF. The CDR3 coding sequence is TGTGCCAGCACCGAGAGCGTGGCCGGGGAGCTGTTTTTT.

CDR3 in DNA: TGTGCCAGCAGTTATGAGACAGCAACTTCCCAGCATTTT. It codes for CASSYETATSQHF. V usage is TRBV6-6 and J usage is TRBJ1-5; the D gene is possibly TRBD1 (5 bases). Germline values: CDR1 MNHNY, CDR2 SVGAGI (reference sequence). Trimming left V 3 bases short and J 11 bases short, with 14 bases between. The CDR3 is 13 residues long.

The chain combines TRBV28 with TRBJ2-5; D gene unclear. V lost 5 bases, J lost 5 bases, and 27 bases lay in between. This CDR3 is 18 amino acids long. The germline gives CDR1 MDHEN, CDR2 SYDVKM. CDR3 sequence: CASSPLSRGSSERETQYF. The CDR3 DNA reads as TGTGCCAGCAGTCCACTTTCCCGTGGGTCCTCAGAGAGGGAGACCCAGTACTTC.

This chain connects TRBV3-1 (or the pseudogene TRBV3-2) to TRBJ2-7; D may be TRBD2 (5 bases). The V end was cut by 6 bases, the J end by 9 bases, with 15 bases between. The CDR3 covers 12 residues. Germline assignment: CDR1 LGHDT and CDR2 YNNKEL (reference sequence). The CDR3 is CASSSGEGGQYF. In DNA form, the CDR3 reads TGTGCCAGCAGTTCCGGAGAGGGTGGGCAGTACTTC.

The chain links TRBV4-2 to TRBJ1-2, with 7 bases identical to TRBD1. The CDR3 sequence is 15 residues long. J gave up 4 bases and V 5 bases, and 10 bases lay outside the gene matches. Germline CDR1 and CDR2: LGHNA and YNFKEQ. CDR3: CASSAPRQGSYGYTF. The CDR3 nucleotides read TGTGCCAGCAGCGCTCCCCGACAGGGCTCCTATGGCTACACCTTC.

CDR3 protein: CASSVPRGDQETQYF. The DNA for the CDR3 is TGTGCCAGCAGTGTTCCCAGGGGGGACCAAGAGACCCAGTACTTC. The V gene is TRBV2, the J gene TRBJ2-5; TRBD1 might be the D (7 bases). The germline CDR1 and CDR2 sequences are SNHLY and FYNNEI. The CDR3 has 15 amino acids. The ends were cut back, 4 bases at V and 0 bases at J, with 12 bases in the middle.

The rearrangement joins TRBV2 to TRBJ2-1; possibly TRBD2 for D (6 bases). The CDR3 is made up of 12 amino acids. Per the germline V gene, CDR1 is SNHLY and CDR2 is FYNNEI. With 3 bases removed from V and 9 bases from J, the gap between germline ends came to 9 bases. The CDR3 spells CASSDLRGEQFF. Here the CDR3 DNA reads TGTGCCAGCAGTGATTTGCGGGGTGAGCAGTTCTTC. Filled out from reference TRBV2 and TRBJ2-1, the complete variable domain reads EPEVTQTPSHQVTQMGQEVILRCVPISNHLYFYWYRQILGQKVEFLVSFYNNEISEKSEIFDDQFSVERPDGSNFTLKIRSTKLEDSAMYFCASSDLRGEQFFGPGTRLTVL.

In this sample, this clone turned up a few times. The chain has TRBV5-4 and TRBJ1-6; weak D call: TRBD1 (6 bases). Trimming removed 3 bases at V and 3 bases at J, with 10 bases between. Germline CDR1 and CDR2: SGHNT and YYREEE (reference sequence). The CDR3 is made up of 15 amino acids. The CDR3 protein is CASSSRQDYNSPLHF. The CDR3 bases are TGTGCCAGCAGCTCGAGACAGGACTATAATTCACCCCTCCACTTT.

The chain combines TRBV6-5 with TRBJ2-3; no definite D call. There are 12 residues in the CDR3. V lost 6 bases and J lost 3, with 7 bases in between. From germline, CDR1 is MNHEY and CDR2 SVGAGI. The chain's CDR3 is CASSQETDTQYF. The CDR3 DNA reads TGTGCCAGCAGCCAGGAAACAGATACGCAGTATTTT.

V gene TRBV5-4 combines with J gene TRBJ1-6, with a weak D call TRBD1 (6 bases). There are 13 residues in the CDR3. From germline, CDR1 is SGHNT and CDR2 YYREEE (reference sequence). Trimming pared 4 bases from V and 9 bases from J, leaving 11 bases between. CDR3 region: CASSRDRFSPLHF. The CDR3 DNA reads TGTGCCAGCAGCCGTGACAGGTTTTCACCCCTCCACTTT.

V and J are TRBV29-1 and TRBJ2-2; TRBD1 agrees at 8 bases. Losses at the gene ends were 4 bases for V and 4 bases for J; bases not matched to a gene: 8. The CDR3 is 15 amino acids. Germline assignment: CDR1 SQVTM and CDR2 ANQGSEA. The CDR3 reads CSVARGQGATGELFF. CDR3 nucleotides: TGCAGCGTTGCTCGAGGACAGGGAGCCACCGGGGAGCTGTTTTTT.

DNA of the CDR3: TGTGCCAGCAGCTTTGACAGGAAAGAGACCCAGTACTTC. Its translation is CASSFDRKETQYF. V gene TRBV11-1 combines with J gene TRBJ2-5, with D perhaps TRBD1 (6 bases). The CDR3 runs 13 residues. The V end was cut by 3 bases, the J end by 3 bases, with 8 bases between. Per germline, CDR1 SGHAT and CDR2 FQDESV (reference sequence).

The chain joins TRBV24-1 to TRBJ2-1, with a weak D call TRBD2 (5 bases). CDR1 is KGHDR, CDR2 SFDVKD, per germline. V lost 2 bases, J lost 9 bases, and 10 bases lay in between. This CDR3 spans 13 amino acids. DNA of the CDR3: TGTGCCACCAGTGATTATGGACGGGGTGAGCAGTTCTTC. It translates to CATSDYGRGEQFF.

The rearrangement uses TRBV3-1 (or the pseudogene TRBV3-2) and TRBJ1-2, with 7 bases matching TRBD1. Germline V lookup: CDR1 LGHDT, CDR2 YNNKEL (reference sequence). The CDR3 consists of 14 residues. V shed 7 bases, J shed 7 bases, and the junction held 12 bases outside the gene matches. CDR3 protein: CASTSGGRSGGYTF. CDR3 coding DNA: TGTGCCAGCACCTCAGGGGGGAGGTCAGGTGGCTACACCTTC.

The rearrangement joins TRBV10-3 to TRBJ2-6; no definite D call. From germline, CDR1 is ENHRY and CDR2 SYGVKD. The CDR3 has 14 residues. V was trimmed by 3 bases and J by 0 bases, leaving 3 bases between them. The CDR3: CAISDSSGANVLTF. In nucleotides, the CDR3 is TGTGCCATCAGTGACAGCTCTGGGGCCAACGTCCTGACTTTC.

Comments on this clone: Distinct nucleotide sequences in the sample also encode this CDR3. The V and J genes are TRBV19 and TRBJ1-2, with a tentative D call TRBD1 (5 bases). The CDR3 totals 13 residues. The germline V gene has CDR1 LNHDA and CDR2 SQIVND (reference sequence). Trimming removed 3 bases at V and 4 bases at J, with 9 bases between. The CDR3 loop is CASSIDRPYGYTF. The DNA of the CDR3 is TGTGCCAGTAGTATCGACAGACCCTATGGCTACACCTTC.

V gene TRBV7-2 combines with J gene TRBJ2-1; 13 bases fit TRBD2. The CDR3 is 19 amino acids. Germline CDR1 and CDR2: SGHTA and FQGNSA. Trimming cost V 4 bases and J 0 bases; bases outside gene matches: 9. The CDR3, as DNA: TGTGCCAGCAGCTCTAGGGGACTAGCGGGGCTAAGCTCCTACAATGAGCAGTTCTTC. Translated, it gives CASSSRGLAGLSSYNEQFF.

The chain joins TRBV11-3 to TRBJ2-3; TRBD2 might be the D (5 bases). With 3 bases removed from V and 5 bases from J, the gap between germline ends came to 6 bases. Germline lookup yields CDR1 SGHNT and CDR2 YENEEA. The CDR3 spans 12 residues. Written as DNA, the CDR3 is TGTGCCAGCAGCTTTCGGGGAGATACGCAGTATTTT. Translating gives CASSFRGDTQYF.

This clone has more than one count but fewer than ten. This chain joins TRBV7-6 and TRBJ2-1, with 16 bases identical to TRBD2. Germline-derived CDR1 and CDR2 are SGHVS and FNYEAQ. The V gene end was trimmed by 2 bases and the J gene end by 9 bases; junction bases not matched to a gene: 7. CDR3 length equals 17 residues. CDR3 loop: CASSLSGTSGGVREQFF. As DNA, the CDR3 is TGTGCCAGCAGCTTAAGCGGGACTAGCGGGGGGGTACGTGAGCAGTTCTTC.

The V gene is TRBV7-2, the J gene TRBJ1-2, with no clear D. V was cut by 5 bases and J by 9 bases, with 13 bases left in between. The CDR3 runs 12 residues. Germline lookup yields CDR1 SGHTA and CDR2 FQGNSA. CDR3 in DNA: TGTGCCAGCAGCCCAGACACGTTCCGCTACACCTTC. Protein product: CASSPDTFRYTF.

The chain couples TRBV2 to TRBJ2-1; 12 bases are a match to TRBD2. This CDR3 is built from 15 residues. The V gene's germline CDR1 is SNHLY and CDR2 FYNNEI. V was clipped by 6 bases and J by 9 bases; unmatched bases: 9. The DNA of the CDR3 is TGTGCCAGCAGCACCGGACTAGCGGGGTTCGGTGAGCAGTTCTTC. As protein: CASSTGLAGFGEQFF.